These 21 T cell receptor beta chains originate from one sample sequenced in a study of cytomegalovirus exposure and HLA in healthy donors. This PCR relied on a set of 60 Vbeta primers and 13 Jbeta primers. This table comes from immunoSEQ multiplex PCR, and its TCRdb copy is limited to in-frame clones, with some not included. The table has 150,000 or so clones, roughly 82% seen once. The specimen sequenced was PBMCs. All receptors come from a man aged 50-60 years in good health and CMV-seropositive.

The V call is TRBV27, the J call TRBJ2-7, with 11 bases aligning to TRBD2. The junction had 13 bases not matched to a gene; V was cut back by 4 bases and J by 5 bases. The length of the CDR3 is 17 residues. Per the germline V gene, CDR1 is MNHEY and CDR2 is SMNVEV (reference sequence). The CDR3 sequence: CASSSPPTSGRSNEQYV. DNA of the CDR3: TGTGCCAGCAGTTCGCCCCCCACTAGCGGGAGATCGAACGAGCAGTACGTC.

The chain's CDR3 is CSVIEGQSNEKLFF. The CDR3 coding sequence is TGCAGCGTTATCGAGGGACAGTCTAATGAAAAACTGTTTTTT. The chain combines TRBV29-1 with TRBJ1-4; 7 bases agree with TRBD1. The germline CDR1 and CDR2 sequences are SQVTM and ANQGSEA. The V gene end was trimmed by 5 bases and the J gene end by 3 bases; junction bases not matched to a gene: 6. This CDR3 is 14 amino acids long.

This CDR3 reads CASSEPPPVATQYF. CDR3 in DNA: TGTGCCAGCAGTGAACCCCCCCCCGTAGCGACCCAGTACTTC. V gene TRBV6-1 combines with J gene TRBJ2-5; no clear D gene. The germline V gene encodes CDR1 MNHNS and CDR2 SASEGT. The CDR3 is made up of 14 amino acids. The V gene lost 2 bases and the J gene lost 7 bases, with 14 bases spanning the gap.

This chain links TRBV10-2 with TRBJ2-4; D unclear. CDR1 WSHSY and CDR2 SAAADI come from the germline V gene. With 2 bases removed from V and 8 bases from J, the gap between germline ends came to 4 bases. The CDR3 length is 11 residues. In DNA form, the CDR3 reads TGCGCCAGCAGTGAGGAGGACATTCAGTACTTC. This codes for CASSEEDIQYF.

The chain is built from TRBV10-3 and TRBJ2-3; 9 bases fit TRBD2. With V trimmed by 6 bases and J by 0 bases, 4 bases remained unmatched. Germline V lookup: CDR1 ENHRY, CDR2 SYGVKD. This CDR3 is built from 15 residues. The CDR3 DNA reads as TGTGCCATCAGCGCGGGGGGGTTTAGCACAGATACGCAGTATTTT. It encodes CAISAGGFSTDTQYF.

This clone has only one observation. The rearrangement joins TRBV5-6 to TRBJ1-2; possible D gene TRBD1, 5 bases. V lost 2 bases to trimming and J lost 5 bases, with 10 bases between them. Germline assignment: CDR1 SGHDT and CDR2 YYEEEE. The CDR3 contains 13 residues. In DNA, the CDR3 is TGTGCCAGCAGCTTAGGGGCAGCTTATGGCTACACCTTC. Its translation is CASSLGAAYGYTF. Variable domain in full (rest from reference TRBV5-6 and TRBJ1-2): DAGVTQSPTHLIKTRGQQVTLRCSPKSGHDTVSWYQQALGQGPQFIFQYYEEEERQRGNFPDRFSGHQFPNYSSELNVNALLLGDSALYLCASSLGAAYGYTFGSGTRLTVV.

J is TRBJ1-5 and V is TRBV7-2; 9 bases agree with TRBD1. The ends lost 6 bases at V and 6 bases at J; junction bases unmatched: 12. This CDR3 is 16 amino acids long. The germline V gene has CDR1 SGHTA and CDR2 FQGNSA. The CDR3 DNA is TGTGCCAGCAGTAGAACAGGGGGCGAATTGAGTCAGCCCCAGCATTTT. It specifies CASSRTGGELSQPQHF.

This clone was detected a few times. This chain links TRBV6-5 with TRBJ2-2; D call uncertain. The CDR3 is 12 residues long. CDR1 MNHEY and CDR2 SVGAGI come from the germline V gene. Trimming stripped 5 bases from V and 2 bases from J, with 3 bases between. The CDR3 reads CASSPNTGELFF. In DNA, the CDR3 is TGTGCCAGCAGTCCAAACACCGGGGAGCTGTTTTTT.

This chain links TRBV13 with TRBJ2-1; TRBD1 is a possible D gene (5 bases). Trimming stripped 5 bases from V and 0 bases from J, with 17 bases between. Looked up from germline, CDR1 is PRHDT and CDR2 is FYEKMQ (reference sequence). The CDR3 extends over 17 amino acids. This CDR3 is CASSLSSGLSSYNEQFF. CDR3 nucleotides: TGTGCCAGCAGCCTTTCCTCAGGGCTGAGCTCCTACAATGAGCAGTTCTTC.

This clone was seen a few times. The chain uses TRBV2 and TRBJ2-1; 8 bases are a match to TRBD2. V was clipped by 0 bases and J by 4 bases; unmatched bases: 11. This CDR3 region has 18 residues. Germline CDR1 is SNHLY and CDR2 is FYNNEI. The CDR3 here is CASSEALTTRGVYNEQFF. DNA for the CDR3: TGTGCCAGCAGTGAAGCGCTTACGACGCGGGGGGTATACAATGAGCAGTTCTTC.

The chain has TRBV9 and TRBJ1-6; TRBD1 aligns across 8 bases. The CDR3 loop spans 15 amino acids. Germline CDR1 and CDR2: SGDLS and YYNGEE. The V gene end was trimmed by 5 bases and the J gene end by 4 bases; junction bases not matched to a gene: 5. CDR3 coding DNA: TGTGCCAGCAGTCCCAGGACAGGGTATAATTCACCCCTCCACTTT. This translates into CASSPRTGYNSPLHF.

This clone turned up a few times. The chain combines TRBV7-9 with TRBJ1-2, with a weak D call TRBD1 (6 bases). Per germline, CDR1 SEHNR and CDR2 FQNEAQ (reference sequence). Trimming cost V 3 bases and J 2 bases, with 10 bases left between them. This CDR3 region has 14 residues. Written as DNA, the CDR3 is TGTGCCAGCAGCTTTACAGGGATGAACTATGGCTACACCTTC. This translates into CASSFTGMNYGYTF.

This chain links TRBV6-5 with TRBJ2-5, with D possibly TRBD1 on 5 matching bases. With 0 bases removed from V and 1 base from J, the gap between germline ends came to 12 bases. The CDR3 has 16 amino acids. From germline, CDR1 is MNHEY and CDR2 SVGAGI. The chain's CDR3 is CASSYSAGAVQETQYF. CDR3 DNA sequence: TGTGCCAGCAGTTACTCTGCTGGGGCGGTCCAAGAGACCCAGTACTTC.

CDR3 region: CASSPDGGSGNTIYF. For the CDR3, the DNA is TGTGCCAGCTCACCAGACGGAGGGTCTGGAAACACCATATATTTT. V is TRBV18 and J is TRBJ1-3; D gene unclear. The germline CDR1 and CDR2 sequences are KGHSH and LQKENI. This CDR3 has 15 amino acids. V lost 2 bases, J lost 1 base, and 9 bases lay in between.

The V gene is TRBV4-1, the J gene TRBJ1-4; the D gene is possibly TRBD1 (6 bases). CDR1 and CDR2 (germline): MGHRA, YSYEKL. V was trimmed by 0 bases and J by 5 bases, leaving 13 bases between them. CDR3 length equals 16 residues. The CDR3 loop is CASSQDRGHTNEKLFF. DNA for the CDR3: TGCGCCAGCAGCCAAGATAGGGGACATACCAATGAAAAACTGTTTTTT.

The V gene is TRBV18, the J gene TRBJ2-5; D might be TRBD2 (6 bases). There are 16 residues in the CDR3. Germline lookup yields CDR1 KGHSH and CDR2 LQKENI. With 3 bases removed from V and 1 base from J, the gap between germline ends came to 15 bases. CDR3 sequence (DNA): TGTGCCAGCTCACCCTTGGGACTGGGCCCCCAAGAGACCCAGTACTTC. This codes for CASSPLGLGPQETQYF.

This chain joins TRBV5-1 and TRBJ2-6; TRBD2 matches 7 bases. J lost 0 bases, V lost 0 bases, and 0 bases had no gene match. The CDR3 contains 16 residues. Germline V gives CDR1 SGHRS, CDR2 YFSETQ. The CDR3 spells CASSLAGGSGANVLTF. The CDR3 DNA sequence: TGCGCCAGCAGCTTGGCGGGGGGCTCTGGGGCCAACGTCCTGACTTTC.

The chain has TRBV14 and TRBJ1-6; D might be TRBD1 (6 bases). V was pared by 5 bases and J by 7 bases, with 21 bases between. CDR1 and CDR2 (germline): SGHDN, FVKESK. There are 17 residues in the CDR3. The CDR3, as DNA: TGTGCCAGCAGCGTCCGGGACACCCCTTCGGGGAATTCACCCCTCCACTTT. Protein: CASSVRDTPSGNSPLHF.

This clone appeared a few times. The rearrangement uses TRBV10-1 and TRBJ1-1, with D unclear. V shed 1 base and J shed 6 bases, with 6 bases lying between them. This CDR3 contains 12 residues. CDR1 and CDR2 (germline): WNHNN, SYGVQD (reference sequence). The CDR3 nucleotides are TGCGCCAGCAGTGAGTTCGGGTCTGAAGCTTTCTTT. Translation gives CASSEFGSEAFF.

The rearrangement joins TRBV29-1 to TRBJ2-5, with TRBD1 identical over 8 bases. V was clipped by 8 bases and J by 5 bases; unmatched bases: 10. Germline CDR1 and CDR2: SQVTM and ANQGSEA. The CDR3 runs to 13 residues. This CDR3 is CSTGDRSGETQYF. The DNA for the CDR3 is TGCAGCACTGGGGACAGGTCGGGGGAGACCCAGTACTTC.

This clone appeared a few times. The same CDR3 arises from other DNA sequences in this sample as well. The chain has TRBV18 and TRBJ1-5; possible D gene TRBD1, 6 bases. The germline V gene encodes CDR1 KGHSH and CDR2 LQKENI. V dropped 3 bases and J dropped 4 bases, with 10 bases sitting between them. This CDR3 contains 14 residues. CDR3 sequence reads: CASSPGRGNQPQHF. As DNA, the CDR3 is TGTGCCAGCTCACCCGGCAGGGGTAATCAGCCCCAGCATTTT.